This is a list of T cell receptor beta chains from one sample in a study of blood T cell repertoires in COVID-19. Sequencing was performed with immunoSEQ multiplex PCR; in TCRdb, only in-frame clones are kept and a portion is missing. Of around 180,000 clones in the sample, more than 75% were seen once. The sequenced material came from PBMCs or T cells enriched from blood (not recorded which). These receptors were taken from a woman aged 45-65 years with acute COVID-19. Both conserved end residues are part of each CDR3. Fields, in order: J gene, clone size, V gene, D gene, CDR3 DNA, CDR3 protein. A D gene is named only where the DNA matches it firmly. Size values are once, few and many counts, or a class for expanded clones, and some rows have none.

>TRBJ2-5|.|TRBV29-1|TRBD1
TGCAGCGTTGAAGCCCGGCAGGGGGAGTGGTCCCAGTACTTC
CSVEARQGEWSQYF
>TRBJ2-5|.|TRBV10-3|.
TGTGCCATCAGTGGTTCTCACAGGTACCAAGAGACCCAGTACTTC
CAISGSHRYQETQYF
>TRBJ1-3|.|TRBV11-2|.
TGTGCCAGCAGCTCTCTCAGGGATGGTACTGGAAACACCATATATTTT
CASSSLRDGTGNTIYF
>TRBJ1-2|.|TRBV29-1|TRBD1
TGCAGCGTCCTGCAGGGGGCATCTGGCTACACCTTC
CSVLQGASGYTF
>TRBJ1-2|.|TRBV4-2|.
TGTGCCAGCAGCCAAGATCCAGGGACAAATAACTATGGCTACACCTTC
CASSQDPGTNNYGYTF
>TRBJ1-2|few|TRBV12-3/TRBV12-4|.
TGTGCCAGCAGTTTGTCCGGTGGCTACACCTTC
CASSLSGGYTF
>TRBJ1-1|.|TRBV5-6|TRBD1
TGTGCCAGCAGCTGGACAGGGGCCGCTCCGAACACTGAAGCTTTCTTT
CASSWTGAAPNTEAFF
>TRBJ1-4|.|TRBV5-4|.
TGTGCCAGCAGCTTGGACGGGACTACTAATGAAAAACTGTTTTTT
CASSLDGTTNEKLFF
>TRBJ2-5|few|TRBV7-3|TRBD2
TGTGCCAGCAGCTTAGGGGGACTAGCGGGGGCCAGGGAGACCCAGTACTTC
CASSLGGLAGARETQYF
>TRBJ2-5|.|TRBV28|TRBD1
TGTGCCAGCAGTTTATACCCCACCACGACAGGGGCGCGGGAGACCCAGTACTTC
CASSLYPTTTGARETQYF
>TRBJ1-1|.|TRBV9|.
TGTGCCAGCAGCGTGAGGGGAGGCACTGAAGCTTTCTTT
CASSVRGGTEAFF
>TRBJ1-1|.|TRBV4-1|TRBD1
TGCGCCAGCAGCCAAGGTAGGGGGCGAAGCACTGAAGCTTTCTTT
CASSQGRGRSTEAFF
>TRBJ1-5|.|TRBV28|.
TGTGCCAGCAGTGGGCGCAGCCGAAGTATTAGCAATCAGCCCCAGCATTTT
CASSGRSRSISNQPQHF
>TRBJ1-2|.|TRBV7-2|TRBD1
TGTGCCAGCAGCTTAGTAGGGACAGGGGGCGGCTATGGCTACACCTTC
CASSLVGTGGGYGYTF
>TRBJ1-2|.|TRBV2|TRBD1
TGTGCCAGCAGTGACCGACAGGGGGCCGATGGCTACACCTTC
CASSDRQGADGYTF
>TRBJ1-6|.|TRBV7-2|TRBD1
TGTGCCAGCAGCTTTATCAGGGGGCGCGCACCCCTCCACTTT
CASSFIRGRAPLHF
>TRBJ2-2|.|TRBV7-9|.
TGTGCCAGCAGCCCTAGGACAGTCGGGGAGCTGTTTTTT
CASSPRTVGELFF
>TRBJ1-1|.|TRBV7-9|TRBD1
TGTGCCAGCAGCTTAACGGGACAGGGCCTTGAAGCTTTCTTT
CASSLTGQGLEAFF
>TRBJ2-5|.|TRBV7-2|.
TGTGCCAGCAGCCCCCCGGGAAGACGGGGGCAAGAGACCCAGTACTTC
CASSPPGRRGQETQYF
>TRBJ1-1|.|TRBV3-1/TRBV3-2|.
TGTGCCAGCAGCCAAGCTCGGTCCAGGGTGAACACTGAAGCTTTCTTT
CASSQARSRVNTEAFF
>TRBJ2-1|once|TRBV11-3|.
TGTGCCAGCAGCTTCCGTCCCTACAATGAGCAGTTCTTC
CASSFRPYNEQFF
>TRBJ2-6|.|TRBV18|TRBD1
TGTGCCAGCTCACTGGGGACAGGGGGCACCTCTGGGGCCAACGTCCTGACTTTC
CASSLGTGGTSGANVLTF
>TRBJ2-6|.|TRBV4-1|TRBD2
TGCGCCAGCAGCTTTCGCGGGGGGGGTTACTCTGGGGCCAACGTCCTGACTTTC
CASSFRGGGYSGANVLTF
>TRBJ1-2|.|TRBV5-6|.
TGTGCCAGCAGCTGGACCCGGGCAGGGGGCTACACCTTC
CASSWTRAGGYTF
>TRBJ1-4|few|TRBV5-6|TRBD1
TGTGCCAGCAGCTTGGGACAGGGGGCAGGGGAAAAACTGTTTTTT
CASSLGQGAGEKLFF
>TRBJ2-5|.|TRBV2|.
TGTGCCAGCGGGGAGCACCAAGAGACCCAGTACTTC
CASGEHQETQYF